The rows below give T cell receptor beta chains drawn from one sample of a study of vaccination effects on CD4 cells after COVID-19. No cognate antigen is known for these TCRs. Produced via immunoSEQ multiplex PCR; TCRdb's table is partial and in-frame only. The sample has under 85,000 clones, around 70% seen once; the top ten hold around 1.5%. Sequenced here: CD4+ T cells from PBMCs cultured with HCoV-229E spike peptides, sampled before COVID-19 vaccination. These receptors all stem from a human donor who received a COVID-19 vaccine. Both conserved end residues are part of each CDR3. The D gene is left open where the match is weak. Clone size appears in some rows only: once, few, many, or a class for an expanded clone.

V	D	J	size	CDR3	DNA
TRBV18	.	TRBJ2-4	few	CASSPKSGVNIQYF	TGTGCCAGCTCACCTAAGTCAGGGGTAAACATTCAGTACTTC
TRBV2	.	TRBJ2-6	.	CASSGQGSSGANVLTF	TGTGCCAGCAGTGGGCAGGGGAGCTCTGGGGCCAACGTCCTGACTTTC
TRBV12-5	.	TRBJ1-5	few	CASGPPTAGSRHQPQHF	TGTGCTAGTGGTCCTCCGACGGCAGGGAGTCGTCATCAGCCCCAGCATTTT
TRBV7-2	.	TRBJ1-3	.	CASSLIPAGDTFSGNTIYF	TGTGCCAGCAGCTTAATTCCCGCGGGGGACACCTTCTCTGGAAACACCATATATTTT
TRBV5-4	.	TRBJ2-2	.	CASSGLNFGELFF	TGTGCCAGCAGCGGACTTAATTTTGGGGAGCTGTTTTTT
TRBV29-1	.	TRBJ1-2	.	CSVENSGALGYTF	TGCAGCGTTGAAAATTCGGGGGCGTTAGGCTACACCTTC
TRBV24-1	.	TRBJ2-2	.	CATRRTNSGELFF	TGTGCCACCAGACGAACCAATTCCGGGGAGCTGTTTTTT
TRBV28	TRBD1	TRBJ1-3	once	CASYGQGVGNTIYF	TGTGCCAGTTATGGACAGGGTGTGGGAAACACCATATATTTT
TRBV7-2	.	TRBJ2-5	few	CASSLGLQGIWAETQYF	TGTGCCAGCAGCTTAGGATTGCAGGGGATATGGGCGGAGACCCAGTACTTC
TRBV7-6	TRBD1	TRBJ2-5	.	CASSSGQGIFETQYF	TGTGCCAGCAGCTCGGGACAGGGGATATTCGAGACCCAGTACTTC
TRBV7-2	.	TRBJ1-5	.	CASSLANGQPQHF	TGTGCCAGCAGCTTAGCGAATGGTCAGCCCCAGCATTTT
TRBV3-1/TRBV3-2	TRBD1	TRBJ1-4	.	CASSPPGQEATNEKLFF	TGTGCCAGCAGCCCTCCGGGACAGGAGGCAACTAATGAAAAACTGTTTTTT
TRBV19	.	TRBJ1-5	.	CASSIVSGSGRNQPQHF	TGTGCCAGTAGTATCGTCTCAGGGTCCGGCCGCAATCAGCCCCAGCATTTT
TRBV5-6	.	TRBJ2-5	.	CASSSGRQETQYF	TGTGCCAGCAGCTCGGGCAGGCAAGAGACCCAGTACTTC
TRBV28	.	TRBJ2-2	.	CASSPWDTTGELFF	TGTGCCAGCAGCCCATGGGATACCACCGGGGAGCTGTTTTTT
TRBV11-2	TRBD2	TRBJ2-1	.	CASSFTALAGGSSYNEQFF	TGTGCCAGCAGCTTTACTGCGTTAGCGGGGGGAAGCTCCTACAATGAGCAGTTCTTC
TRBV28	.	TRBJ1-2	.	CASRGTGVRKYGYTF	TGTGCCAGCAGGGGGACGGGGGTTAGGAAATATGGCTACACCTTC
TRBV5-8	TRBD2	TRBJ2-2	.	CASSLVLAEPTGELFF	TGTGCCAGCAGCTTGGTGCTAGCGGAGCCCACCGGGGAGCTGTTTTTT
TRBV28	TRBD1	TRBJ1-1	.	CASSQGGQARTEAFF	TGTGCCAGCAGCCAAGGGGGACAGGCCCGCACTGAAGCTTTCTTT
TRBV4-2	TRBD2	TRBJ2-2	.	CASSQDLAGVRFGELFF	TGTGCCAGCAGCCAGGATCTAGCGGGGGTCCGGTTCGGGGAGCTGTTTTTT
TRBV30	.	TRBJ1-1	many	CAWSRQATTEAFF	TGTGCCTGGAGTAGACAGGCGACCACTGAAGCTTTCTTT
TRBV28	.	TRBJ1-2	.	CATLQVALYGYTF	TGTGCCACCTTACAGGTCGCCCTCTATGGCTACACCTTC
TRBV30	.	TRBJ1-5	.	CAWSSTHTQPQHF	TGTGCCTGGAGTTCCACCCACACTCAGCCCCAGCATTTT
TRBV6-5	TRBD1	TRBJ2-3	.	CASSRTGGGTDTQYF	TGTGCCAGCAGCCGGACAGGGGGGGGCACAGATACGCAGTATTTT
TRBV5-1	TRBD2	TRBJ2-3	.	CASSLALAGVDTQYF	TGCGCCAGCAGCTTGGCGCTAGCGGGGGTAGATACGCAGTATTTT
TRBV30	.	TRBJ1-2	few	CAWSVHGPYGYTF	TGTGCCTGGAGTGTACACGGTCCCTATGGCTACACCTTC
TRBV18	.	TRBJ1-2	.	CASSSGSNYGYTF	TGTGCCAGCTCGTCGGGATCCAACTATGGCTACACCTTC
TRBV7-9	.	TRBJ2-5	.	CASSLAQGETQYF	TGTGCCAGCAGCTTAGCTCAGGGGGAGACCCAGTACTTC
TRBV4-3	TRBD1	TRBJ1-1	.	CASSQIKSRTGGNTEAFF	TGCGCCAGCAGCCAGATCAAGAGTCGAACAGGGGGGAACACTGAAGCTTTCTTT
TRBV25-1	TRBD1	TRBJ1-2	.	CASGPPGAGGAKGYTF	TGTGCCAGCGGGCCCCCGGGTGCAGGGGGGGCTAAAGGCTACACCTTC
TRBV11-2	.	TRBJ1-3	.	CASSLATALGGNTIYF	TGTGCCAGCAGCTTAGCGACGGCTTTAGGCGGAAACACCATATATTTT
TRBV19	.	TRBJ1-4	.	CASSLLRGTTNEKLFF	TGTGCCAGTAGCCTCCTGAGGGGGACAACTAATGAAAAACTGTTTTTT
TRBV27	TRBD1	TRBJ1-2	.	CASRGTGVNGGYTF	TGTGCCAGCAGGGGGACAGGGGTAAACGGCGGCTACACCTTC
TRBV5-1	TRBD1	TRBJ2-5	.	CASSPSGQGEETQYF	TGCGCCAGCAGCCCCTCGGGACAGGGGGAAGAGACCCAGTACTTC
TRBV29-1	.	TRBJ1-5	.	CSVVSGNSNQPQHF	TGCAGCGTTGTTTCCGGGAATAGCAATCAGCCCCAGCATTTT
TRBV6-5	.	TRBJ2-1	.	CASLGWGYNEQFF	TGTGCCAGCCTTGGTTGGGGCTACAATGAGCAGTTCTTC
TRBV28	.	TRBJ2-3	few	CARKWGTLSTDTQYF	TGTGCCAGAAAATGGGGGACCCTTAGCACAGATACGCAGTATTTT
TRBV5-1	.	TRBJ2-3	.	CASKQGAAADTQYF	TGCGCCAGCAAACAGGGAGCAGCGGCAGATACGCAGTATTTT
TRBV28	TRBD1	TRBJ1-2	.	CASSQGEYNYGYTF	TGTGCCAGCAGTCAGGGGGAGTATAACTATGGCTACACCTTC
TRBV27	.	TRBJ1-4	.	CASSPSGNRVREKLFF	TGTGCCAGCAGTCCTTCCGGGAACAGGGTCAGGGAAAAACTGTTTTTT
TRBV28	.	TRBJ2-3	.	CASSPGWTDTQYF	TGTGCCAGCAGTCCAGGGTGGACAGATACGCAGTATTTT
TRBV7-2	.	TRBJ1-5	.	CASSYSNQPQHF	TGTGCCAGTTCATATAGCAATCAGCCCCAGCATTTT